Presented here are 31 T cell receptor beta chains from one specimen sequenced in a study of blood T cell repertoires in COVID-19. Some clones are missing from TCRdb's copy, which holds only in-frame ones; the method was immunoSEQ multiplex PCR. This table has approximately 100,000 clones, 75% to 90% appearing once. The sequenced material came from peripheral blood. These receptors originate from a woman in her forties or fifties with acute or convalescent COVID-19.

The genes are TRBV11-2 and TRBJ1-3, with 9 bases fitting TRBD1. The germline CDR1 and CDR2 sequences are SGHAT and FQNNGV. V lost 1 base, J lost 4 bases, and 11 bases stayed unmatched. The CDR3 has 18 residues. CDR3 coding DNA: TGTGCCAGCAGCTTAGTCGCTCCGGGACAGGGACTCGGAAACACCATATATTTT. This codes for CASSLVAPGQGLGNTIYF.

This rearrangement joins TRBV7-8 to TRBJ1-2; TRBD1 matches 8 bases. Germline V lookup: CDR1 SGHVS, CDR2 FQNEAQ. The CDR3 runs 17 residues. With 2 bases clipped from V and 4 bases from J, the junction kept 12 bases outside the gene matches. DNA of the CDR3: TGTGCCAGCAGCTTAAGACCCGCAGGGGGCGGTGGCTATGGCTACACCTTC. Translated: CASSLRPAGGGGYGYTF. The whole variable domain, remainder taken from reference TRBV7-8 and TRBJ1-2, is GAGVSQSPRYKVAKRGQDVALRCDPISGHVSLFWYQQALGQGPEFLTYFQNEAQLDKSGLPSDRFFAERPEGSVSTLKIQRTQQEDSAVYLCASSLRPAGGGGYGYTFGSGTRLTVV.

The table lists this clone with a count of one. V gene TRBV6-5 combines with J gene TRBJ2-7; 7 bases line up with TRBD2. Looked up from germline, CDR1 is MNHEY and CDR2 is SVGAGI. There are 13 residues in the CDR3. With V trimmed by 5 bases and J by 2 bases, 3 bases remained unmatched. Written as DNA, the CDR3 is TGTGCCAGCAGTAACGGGGGGACCTACGAGCAGTACTTC. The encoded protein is CASSNGGTYEQYF.

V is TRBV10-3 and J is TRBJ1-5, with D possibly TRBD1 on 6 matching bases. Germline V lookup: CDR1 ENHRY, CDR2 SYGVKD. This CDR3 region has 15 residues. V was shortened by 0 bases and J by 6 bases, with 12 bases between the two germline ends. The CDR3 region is CAISESQGGGQPQHF. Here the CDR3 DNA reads TGTGCCATCAGTGAGTCACAGGGAGGGGGTCAGCCCCAGCATTTT.

The CDR3 nucleotides read TGTGCCAGCAGCTTATCACAGGGGGCGTATGGCTACACCTTC. This codes for CASSLSQGAYGYTF. The rearrangement joins TRBV5-4 to TRBJ1-2; 9 nucleotides match TRBD1. Losses at the gene ends were 2 bases for V and 5 bases for J; bases not matched to a gene: 4. The CDR3 loop spans 14 amino acids. The germline CDR1 and CDR2 sequences are SGHNT and YYREEE (reference sequence).

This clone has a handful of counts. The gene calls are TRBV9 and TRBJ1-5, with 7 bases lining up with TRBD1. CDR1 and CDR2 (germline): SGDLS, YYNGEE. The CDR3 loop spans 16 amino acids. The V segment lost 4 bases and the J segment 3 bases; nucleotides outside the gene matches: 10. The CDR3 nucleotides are TGTGCCAGCAGCCCCGGGGACAGTTTCAACAATCAGCCCCAGCATTTT. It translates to CASSPGDSFNNQPQHF. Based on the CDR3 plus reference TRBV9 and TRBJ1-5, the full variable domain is DSGVTQTPKHLITATGQRVTLRCSPRSGDLSVYWYQQSLDQGLQFLIQYYNGEERAKGNILERFSAQQFPDLHSELNLSSLELGDSALYFCASSPGDSFNNQPQHFGDGTRLSIL.

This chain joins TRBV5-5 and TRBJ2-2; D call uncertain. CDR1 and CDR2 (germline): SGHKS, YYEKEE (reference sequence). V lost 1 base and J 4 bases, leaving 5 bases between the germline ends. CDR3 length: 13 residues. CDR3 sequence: CASSLLATGELFF. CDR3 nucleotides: TGTGCCAGCAGCTTGTTGGCCACCGGGGAGCTGTTTTTT.

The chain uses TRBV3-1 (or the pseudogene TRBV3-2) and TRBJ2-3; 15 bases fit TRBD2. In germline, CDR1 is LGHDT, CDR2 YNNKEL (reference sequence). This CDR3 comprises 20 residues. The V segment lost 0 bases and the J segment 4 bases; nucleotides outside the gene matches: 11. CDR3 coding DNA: TGTGCCAGCAGCCAAGATCCCGGGACTAGCGGGGGGTACCCCGCAGATACGCAGTATTTT. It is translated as CASSQDPGTSGGYPADTQYF.

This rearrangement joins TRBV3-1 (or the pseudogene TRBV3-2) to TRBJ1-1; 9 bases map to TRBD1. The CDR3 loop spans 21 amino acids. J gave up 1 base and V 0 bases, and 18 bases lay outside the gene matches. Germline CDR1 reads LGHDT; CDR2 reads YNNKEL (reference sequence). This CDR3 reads CASSQDKGLVTGGTRNTEAFF. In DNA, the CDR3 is TGTGCCAGCAGCCAAGATAAAGGCTTGGTAACAGGGGGCACCAGGAACACTGAAGCTTTCTTT.

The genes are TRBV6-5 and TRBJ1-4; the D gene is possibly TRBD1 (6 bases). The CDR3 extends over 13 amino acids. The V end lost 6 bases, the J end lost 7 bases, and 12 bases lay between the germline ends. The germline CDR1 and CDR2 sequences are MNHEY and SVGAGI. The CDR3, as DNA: TGTGCCAGCAGGCTTGGGGGCGGTGAAAAACTGTTTTTT. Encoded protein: CASRLGGGEKLFF.

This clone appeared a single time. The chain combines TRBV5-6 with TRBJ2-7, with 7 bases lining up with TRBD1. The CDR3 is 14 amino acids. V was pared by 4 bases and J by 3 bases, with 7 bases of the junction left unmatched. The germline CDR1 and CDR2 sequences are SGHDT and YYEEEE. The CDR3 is CASSHRDSLYEQYF. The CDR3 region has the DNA TGTGCCAGCAGCCATCGGGACAGCCTCTACGAGCAGTACTTC.

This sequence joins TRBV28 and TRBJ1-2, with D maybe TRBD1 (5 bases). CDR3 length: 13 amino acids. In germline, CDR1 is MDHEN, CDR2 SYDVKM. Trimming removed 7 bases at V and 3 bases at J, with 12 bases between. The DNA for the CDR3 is TGTGCCAGCATCGGCAGGGAAGACTATGGCTACACCTTC. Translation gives CASIGREDYGYTF.

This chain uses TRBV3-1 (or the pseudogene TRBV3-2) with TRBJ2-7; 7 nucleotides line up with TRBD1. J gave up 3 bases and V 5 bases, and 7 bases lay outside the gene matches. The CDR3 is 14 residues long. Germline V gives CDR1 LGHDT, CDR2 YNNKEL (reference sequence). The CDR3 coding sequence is TGTGCCAGCAGCAGACAGGGCTCTCTCTACGAGCAGTACTTC. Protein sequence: CASSRQGSLYEQYF.

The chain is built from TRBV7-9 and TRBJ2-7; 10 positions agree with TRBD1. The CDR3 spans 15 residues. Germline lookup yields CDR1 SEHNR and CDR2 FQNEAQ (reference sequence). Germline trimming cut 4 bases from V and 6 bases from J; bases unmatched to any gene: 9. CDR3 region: CASSSGTGALGEQYF. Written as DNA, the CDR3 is TGTGCCAGCAGCTCGGGGACAGGGGCCCTAGGCGAGCAGTACTTC.

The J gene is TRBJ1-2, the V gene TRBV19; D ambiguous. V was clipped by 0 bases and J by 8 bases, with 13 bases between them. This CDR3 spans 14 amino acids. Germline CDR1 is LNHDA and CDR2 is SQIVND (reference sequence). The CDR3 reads CASSIEGRSGGYTF. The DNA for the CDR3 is TGTGCCAGTAGTATAGAGGGGAGGAGTGGAGGCTACACCTTC.

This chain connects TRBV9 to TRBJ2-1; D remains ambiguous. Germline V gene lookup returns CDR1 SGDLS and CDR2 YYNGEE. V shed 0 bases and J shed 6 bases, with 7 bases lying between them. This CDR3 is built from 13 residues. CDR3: CASSVVSGNEQFF. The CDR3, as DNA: TGTGCCAGCAGCGTAGTCTCGGGCAATGAGCAGTTCTTC.

CDR3 sequence reads: CASSRRAQAGEQYF. The CDR3 nucleotides read TGTGCCAGCAGCCGCCGGGCTCAGGCGGGCGAGCAGTACTTC. The chain joins TRBV27 to TRBJ2-7, with D maybe TRBD2 (5 bases). The CDR3 runs 14 residues. Germline V CDR1 and CDR2: MNHEY, SMNVEV (reference sequence). V gave up 6 bases and J gave up 6 bases, with 18 bases separating them.

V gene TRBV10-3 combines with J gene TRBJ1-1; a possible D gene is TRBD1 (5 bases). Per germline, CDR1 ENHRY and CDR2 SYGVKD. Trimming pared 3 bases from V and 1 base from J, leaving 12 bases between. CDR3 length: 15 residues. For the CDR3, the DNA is TGTGCCATCAGTGACAGGGTCGGGGGGAACACTGAAGCTTTCTTT. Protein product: CAISDRVGGNTEAFF.

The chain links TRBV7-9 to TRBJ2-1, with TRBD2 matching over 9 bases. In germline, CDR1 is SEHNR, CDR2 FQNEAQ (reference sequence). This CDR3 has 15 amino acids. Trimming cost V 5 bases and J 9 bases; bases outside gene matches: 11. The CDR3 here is CASSPEGLASGEQFF. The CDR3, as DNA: TGTGCCAGCAGCCCTGAAGGACTAGCGTCTGGTGAGCAGTTCTTC.

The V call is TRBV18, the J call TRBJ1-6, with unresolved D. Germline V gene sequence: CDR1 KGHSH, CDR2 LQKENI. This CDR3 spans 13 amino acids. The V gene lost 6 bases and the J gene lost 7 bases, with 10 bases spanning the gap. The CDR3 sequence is CASSTGVNSPLHF. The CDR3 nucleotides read TGTGCCAGCTCCACGGGAGTAAATTCACCCCTCCACTTT.

CDR3 bases: TGTGCCAGTAGCGACCTGGGGACAGGGGGGTTCTCTGAAGCTTTCTTT. It yields the protein CASSDLGTGGFSEAFF. The chain links TRBV19 to TRBJ1-1; 11 positions agree with TRBD1. In germline, CDR1 is LNHDA, CDR2 SQIVND (reference sequence). This CDR3 has 16 amino acids. The trim removed 6 bases at V and 6 bases at J, leaving 12 bases unmatched.

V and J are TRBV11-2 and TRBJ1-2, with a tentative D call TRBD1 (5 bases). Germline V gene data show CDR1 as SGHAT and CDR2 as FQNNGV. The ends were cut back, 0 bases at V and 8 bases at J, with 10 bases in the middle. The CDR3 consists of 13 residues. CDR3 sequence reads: CASSLEAGKGYTF. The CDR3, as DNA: TGTGCCAGCAGCTTAGAGGCAGGGAAAGGCTACACCTTC.

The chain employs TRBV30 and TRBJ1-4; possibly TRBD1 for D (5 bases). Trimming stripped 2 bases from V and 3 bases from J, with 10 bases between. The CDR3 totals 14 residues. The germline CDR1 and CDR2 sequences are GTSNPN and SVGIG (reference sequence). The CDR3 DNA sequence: TGTGCCTGGAGTAGGAGGGGACCTAATGAAAAACTGTTTTTT. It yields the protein CAWSRRGPNEKLFF.

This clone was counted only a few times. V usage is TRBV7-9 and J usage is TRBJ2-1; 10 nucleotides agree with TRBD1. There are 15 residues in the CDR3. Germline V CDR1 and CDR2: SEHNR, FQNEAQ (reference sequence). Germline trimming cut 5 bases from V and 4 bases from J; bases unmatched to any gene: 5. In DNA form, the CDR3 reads TGTGCCAGCAGCCAGACAGGGGGCGAGTACAATGAGCAGTTCTTC. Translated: CASSQTGGEYNEQFF.

CDR3 in amino acids: CASSLVGQTNTIYF. CDR3 DNA: TGCGCCAGCAGCTTGGTGGGACAGACCAACACCATATATTTT. The chain links TRBV5-1 to TRBJ1-3, with TRBD1 identical over 7 bases. V dropped 0 bases and J dropped 7; count of bases not matched to a gene: 4. The germline V gene has CDR1 SGHRS and CDR2 YFSETQ. The CDR3 is 14 residues long.

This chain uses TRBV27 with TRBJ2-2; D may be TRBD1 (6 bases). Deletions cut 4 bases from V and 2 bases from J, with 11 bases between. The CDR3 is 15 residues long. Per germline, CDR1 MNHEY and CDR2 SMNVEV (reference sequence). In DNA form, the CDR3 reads TGTGCCAGCAGTTCCGGGACATATAACACCGGGGAGCTGTTTTTT. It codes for CASSSGTYNTGELFF.

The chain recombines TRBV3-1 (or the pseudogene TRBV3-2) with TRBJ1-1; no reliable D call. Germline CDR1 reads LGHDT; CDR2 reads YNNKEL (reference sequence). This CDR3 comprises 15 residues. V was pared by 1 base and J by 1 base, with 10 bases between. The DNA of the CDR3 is TGTGCCAGCAGCCAAGGACTACATGGGAACACTGAAGCTTTCTTT. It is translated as CASSQGLHGNTEAFF.

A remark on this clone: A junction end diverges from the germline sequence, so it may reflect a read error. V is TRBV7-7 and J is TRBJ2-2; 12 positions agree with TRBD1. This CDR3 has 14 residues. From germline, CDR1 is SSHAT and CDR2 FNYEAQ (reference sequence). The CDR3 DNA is TGTGCTAGCAGCCGGGACAGGGGGCACGGGGAGCTGTTTTTT. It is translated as CASSRDRGHGELFF.

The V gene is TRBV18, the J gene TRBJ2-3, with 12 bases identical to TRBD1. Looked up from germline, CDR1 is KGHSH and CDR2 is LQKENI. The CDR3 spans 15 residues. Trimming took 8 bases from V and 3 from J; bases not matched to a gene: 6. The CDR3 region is CASAGDRGRTDTQYF. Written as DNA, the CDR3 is TGTGCCAGCGCCGGGGACAGGGGGCGGACAGATACGCAGTATTTT.

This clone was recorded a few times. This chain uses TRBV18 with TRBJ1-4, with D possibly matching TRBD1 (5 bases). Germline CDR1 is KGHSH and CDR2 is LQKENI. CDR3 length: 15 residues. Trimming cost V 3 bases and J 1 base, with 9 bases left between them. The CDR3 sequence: CASSPIRGTNEKLFF. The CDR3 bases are TGTGCCAGCTCACCCATAAGGGGAACTAATGAAAAACTGTTTTTT.

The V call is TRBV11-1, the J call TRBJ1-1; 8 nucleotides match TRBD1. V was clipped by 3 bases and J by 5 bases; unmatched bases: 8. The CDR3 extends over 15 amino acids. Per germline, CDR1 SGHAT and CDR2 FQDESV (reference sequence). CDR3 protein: CASSFARTGFTEAFF. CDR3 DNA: TGTGCCAGCAGCTTTGCCCGGACAGGGTTTACTGAAGCTTTCTTT.